This T cell receptor beta chain was sequenced in a study of a mutant IDH1 vaccine in newly diagnosed glioma. Study as a whole: Each patient was administered eight vaccinations, scheduled in weeks 1, 3, 5, 7, 11, 15, 19 and 23. Beforehand, treatment had been radiotherapy, temozolomide, or both; the majority received both.

This CDR3 region has 16 residues. CDR1 is SGHVS, CDR2 FQNEAQ, per germline. V was pared by 5 bases and J by 4 bases, with 18 bases between. Using immunoSEQ multiplex PCR, the repertoire was profiled, and TCRdb retains in-frame clones only, with some absent. Of 35,000 to 40,000 clones listed, roughly 79% are singletons. This clone was observed a single time. The antigen remains undetermined. Study conclusions and caveats: Vaccine-induced immune responses occurred in approximately 93% of patients.

Time point meaning: week 23, last vaccination. Topical imiquimod accompanied each vaccine dose, which consisted of 300 ug of mutant IDH1 20-mer peptide. The donor cohort comprised cases of new WHO grade 3 or 4 IDH1-mutant, ATRX-lost astrocytoma. This clonotype was obtained from a man in his forties with glioma. The chain links TRBV7-8 to TRBJ2-1; no clear D gene. The sample here was PBMCs, taken from a glioma patient whose treatment included an IDH1 peptide vaccine. CDR3 loop: CASSLSTAGYYNEQFF. The CDR3 region has the DNA TGTGCCAGCAGCCTTTCTACAGCCGGTTATTACAATGAGCAGTTCTTC.